Presented here are 12 T cell receptor beta chains from one specimen sequenced in a study of long-term antiretroviral therapy in people with HIV. At survey level, the immunoSEQ assay was run in its v3.0 version. TCRdb's table, derived via immunoSEQ multiplex PCR, lists solely in-frame clones and lacks some. The sample records about 39,000 clones, 75% to 90% being singletons. Sequencing was performed on unsorted PBMCs, taken 3.1 years after starting antiretroviral therapy. The receptors were gathered from a woman aged 50 to 65 with HIV.

This clone was detected only once. The rearrangement joins TRBV4-1 to TRBJ1-5; D not resolved. Per germline, CDR1 MGHRA and CDR2 YSYEKL. V was clipped by 5 bases and J by 4 bases, with 9 bases between them. CDR3 length equals 13 residues. CDR3 sequence reads: CASSDGRNQPQHF. CDR3 in DNA: TGCGCCAGCAGCGACGGTAGAAATCAGCCCCAGCATTTT.

The gene calls are TRBV2 and TRBJ2-2; D tentatively reads TRBD1 or TRBD2 (5 bases each). V was clipped by 8 bases and J by 1 base, with 5 bases between them. CDR3 length equals 12 residues. The germline CDR1 and CDR2 sequences are SNHLY and FYNNEI. The chain's CDR3 is CASGGNTGELFF. CDR3 DNA sequence: TGTGCCAGCGGGGGGAACACCGGGGAGCTGTTTTTT.

The chain employs TRBV7-8 and TRBJ1-6, with D possibly matching TRBD1 (5 bases). V gave up 3 bases and J gave up 5 bases, with 14 bases separating them. The CDR3 sequence is 16 residues long. Germline CDR1 is SGHVS and CDR2 is FQNEAQ. The CDR3 protein is CASSLGQGWHNSPLHF. CDR3 in DNA: TGTGCCAGCAGCTTGGGGCAGGGATGGCATAATTCACCCCTCCACTTT.

The chain uses TRBV7-2 and TRBJ1-6, with TRBD1 as a possible D gene (6 bases). The CDR3 sequence is 14 residues long. Germline CDR1 SGHTA, CDR2 FQGNSA. Between the trimmed V and J ends, which lost 5 bases and 6 bases, there was a span of 11 bases. The CDR3 nucleotides are TGTGCCAGCAGCCCCGGACAGCCTAATTCACCCCTCCACTTT. It is translated as CASSPGQPNSPLHF.

The chain employs TRBV11-1 and TRBJ1-1; TRBD1 matches 7 bases. This CDR3 is 14 amino acids long. Unmatched junction bases numbered 6, after V lost 4 bases and J lost 4 bases. Germline V gene data show CDR1 as SGHAT and CDR2 as FQDESV (reference sequence). The CDR3 nucleotides are TGTGCCAGCAGCTCACAACCAGGGGGCACTGAAGCTTTCTTT. Translating gives CASSSQPGGTEAFF.

V usage is TRBV19 and J usage is TRBJ1-1; 7 bases align to TRBD1. The germline CDR1 and CDR2 sequences are LNHDA and SQIVND (reference sequence). The length of the CDR3 is 14 residues. Losses at the gene ends were 2 bases for V and 6 bases for J; bases not matched to a gene: 6. Written as DNA, the CDR3 is TGTGCCAGTAGTATAACAGGGGCGTCGGCTGAAGCTTTCTTT. Amino acid sequence: CASSITGASAEAFF.

The chain is built from TRBV5-6 and TRBJ2-7; D unclear. With 2 bases removed from V and 6 bases from J, the gap between germline ends came to 9 bases. The V gene's germline CDR1 is SGHDT and CDR2 YYEEEE. The CDR3 sequence is 12 residues long. CDR3 protein: CASSLKVSEQYF. DNA for the CDR3: TGTGCCAGCAGCTTAAAAGTCTCCGAGCAGTACTTC.

The rearrangement uses TRBV30 and TRBJ1-1; the D gene is possibly TRBD1 (5 bases). The CDR3 length is 18 residues. Germline-derived CDR1 and CDR2 are GTSNPN and SVGIG (reference sequence). V lost 1 base and J 0 bases, leaving 21 bases between the germline ends. CDR3 sequence (DNA): TGTGCCTGGAGTGGTATTCGGGCAGGGAGAGGGTTGAACACTGAAGCTTTCTTT. This sequence encodes CAWSGIRAGRGLNTEAFF.

DNA for the CDR3: TGTGCCAGCTCACCGGTGGGGGGGGCCACTGCCAACTATGGCTACACCTTC. Translating gives CASSPVGGATANYGYTF. The rearrangement joins TRBV18 to TRBJ1-2; tentatively, D is TRBD1 (6 bases). V lost 3 bases to trimming and J lost 2 bases, with 19 bases between them. The CDR3 extends over 17 amino acids. Looked up from germline, CDR1 is KGHSH and CDR2 is LQKENI.

This chain joins TRBV11-2 and TRBJ2-5; no definite D call. The end of the DNA aligns better with TRBJ2-7, so the J call may be wrong. This CDR3 comprises 13 residues. The germline V gene has CDR1 SGHAT and CDR2 FQNNGV. CDR3 bases: TGTGCCAGCAGCGCGGTCTCGTCCTACGAGCAGTACTTC. Amino acid sequence: CASSAVSSYEQYF.

This clone was counted once. An end of the junction differs from the germline gene, which may be a read error. This chain uses TRBV10-2 with TRBJ2-7; 11 nucleotides line up with TRBD1. Germline V lookup: CDR1 WSHSY, CDR2 SAAADI. The CDR3 length is 14 residues. CDR3 loop: CAARGQGEWYEQYF. In nucleotides, the CDR3 is TGTGCAGCAAGGGGACAGGGGGAGTGGTACGAGCAGTACTTC.

A few counts support this clone. The chain joins TRBV19 to TRBJ1-5, with TRBD1 matching 8 bases. Germline-derived CDR1 and CDR2 are LNHDA and SQIVND (reference sequence). CDR3 size: 15 residues. The trim removed 6 bases at V and 6 bases at J, leaving 10 bases unmatched. The CDR3 DNA reads TGTGCCAGTAGGACACAGACAGGGGCGAGTCAGCCCCAGCATTTT. As protein: CASRTQTGASQPQHF.